This T cell receptor (beta chain) stems from a study of blood T cells in healthy people across ages. Overall study findings and caveats: Without sorted subsets, naive and antigen-experienced compartments could not be conclusively compared.

V lost 6 bases, J lost 7 bases, and 10 bases lay in between. This CDR3 is built from 11 residues. Germline CDR1 SQVTM, CDR2 ANQGSEA. A second PCR, run for roughly 7 to 12 cycles, used a sample-barcoded 5' primer plus a J-beta primer mix. TCRdb analysed the 5' RACE reads with MiXCR anew, one entry per CDR3 protein. The sample lists nearly 800,000 distinct CDR3 sequences; 56% were seen once. On this clonotype: The target antigen is unknown.

The clonotype comes from a man aged 35-49 years in good health. Sequenced sample: blood. The rearrangement links TRBV29-1 to TRBJ2-1; D is perhaps TRBD1 or TRBD2 (5 bases each). In nucleotides, the CDR3 is TGCAGCGTGTTTGGGGGTAATGAGCAGTTCTTC. Residues: CSVFGGNEQFF.